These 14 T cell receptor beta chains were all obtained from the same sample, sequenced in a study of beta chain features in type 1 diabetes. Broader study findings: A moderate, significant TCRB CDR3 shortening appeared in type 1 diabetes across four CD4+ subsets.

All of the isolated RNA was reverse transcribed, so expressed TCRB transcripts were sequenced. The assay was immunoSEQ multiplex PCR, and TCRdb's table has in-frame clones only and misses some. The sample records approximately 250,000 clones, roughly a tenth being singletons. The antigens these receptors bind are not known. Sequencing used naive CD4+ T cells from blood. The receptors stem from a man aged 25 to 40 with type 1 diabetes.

The CDR3 nucleotides are TGTGCCAGCAGCCGGAGTACCGCCACGCTCCACGAGCAGTACTTC. Its protein product is CASSRSTATLHEQYF. This chain connects TRBV7-9 to TRBJ2-7; D gene uncertain. This CDR3 spans 15 amino acids. Germline CDR1 reads SEHNR; CDR2 reads FQNEAQ (reference sequence). V lost 5 bases and J lost 5, with 19 bases in between.

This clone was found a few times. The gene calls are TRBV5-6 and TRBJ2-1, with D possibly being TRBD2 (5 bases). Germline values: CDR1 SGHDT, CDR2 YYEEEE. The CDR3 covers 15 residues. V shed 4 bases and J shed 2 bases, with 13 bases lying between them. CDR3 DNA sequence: TGTGCCAGCAGCGGTACGGGAACCCCCTACAATGAGCAGTTCTTC. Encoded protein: CASSGTGTPYNEQFF.

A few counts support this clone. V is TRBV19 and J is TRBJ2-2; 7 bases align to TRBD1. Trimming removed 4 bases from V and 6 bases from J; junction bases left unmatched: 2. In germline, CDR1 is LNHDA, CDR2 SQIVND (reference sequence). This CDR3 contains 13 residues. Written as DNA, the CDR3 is TGTGCCAGTAGTAACAGGGGTGCCGGGGAGCTGTTTTTT. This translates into CASSNRGAGELFF. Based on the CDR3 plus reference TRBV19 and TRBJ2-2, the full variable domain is DGGITQSPKYLFRKEGQNVTLSCEQNLNHDAMYWYRQDPGQGLRLIYYSQIVNDFQKGDIAEGYSVSREKKESFPLTVTSAQKNPTAFYLCASSNRGAGELFFGEGSRLTVL.

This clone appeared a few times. The CDR3 DNA follows: TGTGCCTGGAGGCCACGAGGGGGGGTCGGGGGGGAGCAGTTCTTC. Protein sequence: CAWRPRGGVGGEQFF. The rearrangement links TRBV30 to TRBJ2-1; TRBD2 is a possible D gene (7 bases). CDR1 and CDR2 (germline): GTSNPN, SVGIG (reference sequence). This CDR3 comprises 15 residues. The ends were cut back, 3 bases at V and 10 bases at J, with 22 bases in the middle.

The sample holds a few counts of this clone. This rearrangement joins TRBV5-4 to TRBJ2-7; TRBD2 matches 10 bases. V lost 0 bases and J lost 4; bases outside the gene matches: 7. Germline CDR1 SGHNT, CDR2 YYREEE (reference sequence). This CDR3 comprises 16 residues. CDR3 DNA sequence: TGTGCCAGCAGCTTGGCCGTGGCTAGCGGGGGTTACGAGCAGTACTTC. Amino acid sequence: CASSLAVASGGYEQYF.

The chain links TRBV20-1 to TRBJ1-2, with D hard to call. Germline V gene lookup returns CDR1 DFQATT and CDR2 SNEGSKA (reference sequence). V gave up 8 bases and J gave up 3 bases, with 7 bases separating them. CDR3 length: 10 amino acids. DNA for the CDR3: TGCAGTACCTACTACTATGGCTACACCTTC. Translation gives CSTYYYGYTF.

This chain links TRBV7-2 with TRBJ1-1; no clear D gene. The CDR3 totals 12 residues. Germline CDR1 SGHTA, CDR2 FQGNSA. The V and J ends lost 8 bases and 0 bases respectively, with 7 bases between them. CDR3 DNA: TGTGCCAGCGGTCCAGTGAACACTGAAGCTTTCTTT. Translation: CASGPVNTEAFF.

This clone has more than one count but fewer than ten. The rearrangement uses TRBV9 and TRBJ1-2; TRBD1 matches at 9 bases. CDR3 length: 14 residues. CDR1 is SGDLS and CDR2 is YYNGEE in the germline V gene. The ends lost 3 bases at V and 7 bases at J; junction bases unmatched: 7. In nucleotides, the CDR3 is TGTGCCAGCAGCGCCGGGGACAGGGCCGGTGGCTACACCTTC. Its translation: CASSAGDRAGGYTF.

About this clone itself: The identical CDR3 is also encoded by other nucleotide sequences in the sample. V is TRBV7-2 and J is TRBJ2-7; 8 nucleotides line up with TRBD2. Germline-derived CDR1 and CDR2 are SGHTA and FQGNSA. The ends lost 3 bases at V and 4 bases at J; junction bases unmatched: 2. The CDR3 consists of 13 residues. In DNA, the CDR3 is TGTGCCAGCAGCTTCGGGGGGGGGTACGAGCAGTACTTC. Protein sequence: CASSFGGGYEQYF.

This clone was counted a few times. The CDR3 spells CASLANYGYTF. CDR3 in DNA: TGTGCCAGCTTAGCTAACTATGGCTACACCTTC. The V and J genes are TRBV19 and TRBJ1-2; D gene uncertain. This CDR3 is built from 11 residues. The germline CDR1 and CDR2 sequences are LNHDA and SQIVND (reference sequence). V lost 9 bases and J lost 0, with 5 bases in between. The full variable domain, completed using reference TRBV19 and TRBJ1-2, is DGGITQSPKYLFRKEGQNVTLSCEQNLNHDAMYWYRQDPGQGLRLIYYSQIVNDFQKGDIAEGYSVSREKKESFPLTVTSAQKNPTAFYLCASLANYGYTFGSGTRLTVV.

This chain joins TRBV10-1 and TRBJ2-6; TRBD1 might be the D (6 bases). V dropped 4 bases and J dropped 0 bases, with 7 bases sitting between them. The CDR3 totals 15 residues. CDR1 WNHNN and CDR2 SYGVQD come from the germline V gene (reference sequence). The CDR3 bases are TGCGCCAGCAGTGGGACAGACTCTGGGGCCAACGTCCTGACTTTC. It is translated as CASSGTDSGANVLTF.

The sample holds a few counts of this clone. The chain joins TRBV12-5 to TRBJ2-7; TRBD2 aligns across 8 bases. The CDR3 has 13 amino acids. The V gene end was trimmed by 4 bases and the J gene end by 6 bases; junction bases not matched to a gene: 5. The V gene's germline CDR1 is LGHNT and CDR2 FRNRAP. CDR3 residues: CASGSGGPREQYF. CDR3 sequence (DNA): TGTGCTAGTGGTTCGGGGGGGCCTCGCGAGCAGTACTTC. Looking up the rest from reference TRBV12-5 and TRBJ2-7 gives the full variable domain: DARVTQTPRHKVTEMGQEVTMRCQPILGHNTVFWYRQTMMQGLELLAYFRNRAPLDDSGMPKDRFSAEMPDATLATLKIQPSEPRDSAVYFCASGSGGPREQYFGPGTRLTVT.

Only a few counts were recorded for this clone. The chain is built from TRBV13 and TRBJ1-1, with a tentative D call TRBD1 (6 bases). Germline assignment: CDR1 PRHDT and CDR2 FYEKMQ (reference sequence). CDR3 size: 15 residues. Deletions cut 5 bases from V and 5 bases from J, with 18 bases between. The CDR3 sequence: CASSRRAQGNTEAFF. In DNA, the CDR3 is TGTGCCAGCAGCCGCCGGGCCCAGGGGAATACTGAAGCTTTCTTT.

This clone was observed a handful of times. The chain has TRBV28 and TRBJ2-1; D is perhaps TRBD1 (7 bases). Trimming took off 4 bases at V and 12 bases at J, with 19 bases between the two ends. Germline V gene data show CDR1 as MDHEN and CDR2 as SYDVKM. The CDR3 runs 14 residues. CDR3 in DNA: TGTGCCAGCAGTTCGAACAGGGGACTGGGCGCGCAGTTCTTC. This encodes CASSSNRGLGAQFF.